These 32 T cell receptor beta chains came from one sample sequenced in a study of cytomegalovirus exposure and HLA in healthy donors. Primers: 60 Vbeta forward and 13 Jbeta reverse. The protocol was immunoSEQ multiplex PCR, while the TCRdb copy is restricted to in-frame clones and leaves out a portion. The sample records around 130,000 clones, about 78% being singletons. Sequenced sample: PBMCs. The source is a human donor in good health.

V is TRBV6-5 and J is TRBJ2-5; D ambiguous. V gave up 1 base and J gave up 2 bases, with 11 bases separating them. The CDR3 totals 15 residues. Per the germline V gene, CDR1 is MNHEY and CDR2 is SVGAGI. The CDR3: CASSYFERYQETQYF. The CDR3 DNA reads as TGTGCCAGCAGTTACTTCGAGCGTTATCAAGAGACCCAGTACTTC.

The gene calls are TRBV5-6 and TRBJ2-7; TRBD2 aligns across 8 bases. This CDR3 comprises 14 residues. Trimming at V came to 0 bases and at J to 6 bases, leaving 5 bases not matched to a gene. Germline V gives CDR1 SGHDT, CDR2 YYEEEE. CDR3 loop: CASSLGTSRTEQYF. The CDR3 DNA is TGTGCCAGCAGCTTGGGGACTAGCAGAACCGAGCAGTACTTC. The entire variable domain, with the rest obtained from reference TRBV5-6 and TRBJ2-7, is as follows: DAGVTQSPTHLIKTRGQQVTLRCSPKSGHDTVSWYQQALGQGPQFIFQYYEEEERQRGNFPDRFSGHQFPNYSSELNVNALLLGDSALYLCASSLGTSRTEQYFGPGTRLTVT.

The chain employs TRBV9 and TRBJ2-5; 7 bases line up with TRBD2. The CDR3 is 14 amino acids. V shed 1 base and J 4 bases; nucleotides not matched to a gene: 4. Germline CDR1 and CDR2: SGDLS and YYNGEE. CDR3 in amino acids: CASSVRGGGETQYF. DNA of the CDR3: TGTGCCAGCAGCGTACGGGGCGGGGGAGAGACCCAGTACTTC. Drawing the rest from reference TRBV9 and TRBJ2-5, the complete variable domain is DSGVTQTPKHLITATGQRVTLRCSPRSGDLSVYWYQQSLDQGLQFLIQYYNGEERAKGNILERFSAQQFPDLHSELNLSSLELGDSALYFCASSVRGGGETQYFGPGTRLLVL.

The chain combines TRBV2 with TRBJ2-3; TRBD2 agrees at 7 bases. Germline-derived CDR1 and CDR2 are SNHLY and FYNNEI. V was clipped by 7 bases and J by 3 bases; unmatched bases: 10. The CDR3 sequence is 15 residues long. CDR3 sequence (DNA): TGTGCCAGCAATCTGGGGGGGTTGAGTACAGATACGCAGTATTTT. Its protein product is CASNLGGLSTDTQYF.

The genes are TRBV9 and TRBJ2-3; TRBD2 agrees at 7 bases. The CDR3 extends over 15 amino acids. Germline V gene sequence: CDR1 SGDLS, CDR2 YYNGEE. V lost 2 bases to trimming and J lost 2 bases; unmatched junction nucleotides: 5. For the CDR3, the DNA is TGTGCCAGCAGCGTCGGACTAGGAACCACAGATACGCAGTATTTT. This translates into CASSVGLGTTDTQYF.

This clone came up a few times. The chain combines TRBV10-3 with TRBJ1-1; the D gene is possibly TRBD1 (6 bases). The germline V gene has CDR1 ENHRY and CDR2 SYGVKD. V lost 2 bases and J 1 base, leaving 8 bases between the germline ends. The CDR3 has 14 residues. CDR3 sequence (DNA): TGTGCCATCAGTGAGGGGACACCGAACACTGAAGCTTTCTTT. Translating it yields CAISEGTPNTEAFF.

CDR3 residues: CASSGQLAYNEQFF. The CDR3 nucleotides read TGTGCCAGCAGTGGTCAACTAGCCTACAATGAGCAGTTCTTC. The rearrangement joins TRBV6-1 to TRBJ2-1, with a possible D match to TRBD2 (5 bases). The V and J ends lost 4 bases and 2 bases respectively, with 9 bases between them. This CDR3 spans 14 amino acids. CDR1 and CDR2 (germline): MNHNS, SASEGT.

The V and J genes are TRBV27 and TRBJ2-2, with D possibly matching TRBD2 (7 bases). Trimming pared 9 bases from V and 5 bases from J, leaving 19 bases between. This CDR3 is built from 15 residues. Germline CDR1 and CDR2: MNHEY and SMNVEV (reference sequence). CDR3 in amino acids: CASSRGGALTGELFF. For the CDR3, the DNA is TGTGCCAGTTCCCGTGGGGGGGCCCTAACCGGGGAGCTGTTTTTT.

This chain links TRBV7-2 with TRBJ1-2; D is ambiguous. Deletions cut 1 base from V and 8 bases from J, with 8 bases between. This CDR3 spans 12 amino acids. Germline values: CDR1 SGHTA, CDR2 FQGNSA. As DNA, the CDR3 is TGTGCCAGCAGCTTAGATGTCGGGGGCTACACCTTC. This sequence encodes CASSLDVGGYTF. The whole variable domain, remainder taken from reference TRBV7-2 and TRBJ1-2, is GAGVSQSPSNKVTEKGKDVELRCDPISGHTALYWYRQSLGQGLEFLIYFQGNSAPDKSGLPSDRFSAERTGGSVSTLTIQRTQQEDSAVYLCASSLDVGGYTFGSGTRLTVV.

The rearrangement uses TRBV7-2 and TRBJ2-7, with a possible D match to TRBD2 (5 bases). V was pared by 1 base and J by 0 bases, with 13 bases between. Germline V gives CDR1 SGHTA, CDR2 FQGNSA. CDR3 length equals 16 residues. CDR3: CASSLDQRWGSYEQYF. The CDR3 region has the DNA TGTGCCAGCAGCTTAGATCAGCGGTGGGGCTCCTACGAGCAGTACTTC.

The chain carries TRBV25-1 and TRBJ1-2; no clear D gene. The V and J ends lost 2 bases and 0 bases respectively, with 13 bases between them. Germline V gives CDR1 MGHDK, CDR2 SYGVNS. The CDR3 loop spans 16 amino acids. The CDR3: CASSEPQQDTNYGYTF. Here the CDR3 DNA reads TGTGCCAGCAGTGAACCTCAGCAGGATACTAACTATGGCTACACCTTC.

The chain employs TRBV28 and TRBJ2-7; 8 bases line up with TRBD2. The CDR3 sequence is 14 residues long. Germline CDR1 reads MDHEN; CDR2 reads SYDVKM. The junction had 4 bases not matched to a gene; V was cut back by 3 bases and J by 3 bases. CDR3 sequence (DNA): TGTGCCAGCAGTTTTCTGGGGACTAGCTACGAGCAGTACTTC. Encoded protein: CASSFLGTSYEQYF.

In the case of this clone: Sequence at one end of the junction differs from germline and may be a read error. Other DNA sequences from this sample encode an identical CDR3 as well. This rearrangement joins TRBV7-9 to TRBJ2-5; D ambiguous. Germline CDR1 and CDR2: SEHNR and FQNEAQ (reference sequence). The CDR3 extends over 14 amino acids. CDR3 amino acids: CASSLTFSQETQYF. The CDR3 DNA reads as TGTGCCAGTAGCTTAACATTTTCCCAAGAGACCCAGTACTTC.

V is TRBV6-4 and J is TRBJ2-5; 8 positions match TRBD1. The CDR3 is 14 amino acids. V was pared by 10 bases and J by 1 base, with 8 bases of the junction left unmatched. Germline V gene lookup returns CDR1 MRHNA and CDR2 SNTAGT. The CDR3 DNA sequence: TGTGCCAACGGACAGGGACAAGTCCAAGAGACCCAGTACTTC. This encodes CANGQGQVQETQYF.

The count of this clone is one. This chain links TRBV6-1 with TRBJ1-1, with TRBD1 as a possible D gene (5 bases). Germline V gene data show CDR1 as MNHNS and CDR2 as SASEGT. Deletions cut 5 bases from V and 3 bases from J, with 16 bases between. The CDR3 is made up of 15 amino acids. The CDR3 bases are TGTGCCAGCAGTCCCATTACCTCGGGGGACACTGAAGCTTTCTTT. Amino acids: CASSPITSGDTEAFF.

The rearrangement joins TRBV6-6 to TRBJ2-5, with 7 bases fitting TRBD1. The J segment lost 2 bases and the V segment lost 5 bases, leaving 5 bases of the junction unmatched. The germline CDR1 and CDR2 sequences are MNHNY and SVGAGI (reference sequence). There are 14 residues in the CDR3. CDR3 region: CASSPPGQQETQYF. CDR3 coding DNA: TGTGCCAGCAGTCCTCCGGGACAGCAAGAGACCCAGTACTTC.

This clone came up a few times. This chain joins TRBV5-1 and TRBJ1-1; 9 bases match TRBD1. The CDR3 length is 15 residues. From germline, CDR1 is SGHRS and CDR2 YFSETQ. The ends lost 2 bases at V and 5 bases at J; junction bases unmatched: 7. CDR3 sequence reads: CASSFEGQGKTEAFF. In DNA, the CDR3 is TGCGCCAGCAGCTTTGAAGGACAGGGGAAAACTGAAGCTTTCTTT.

CDR3 region: CESGSRYEQYF. The DNA of the CDR3 is TGTGAGAGCGGGAGTCGTTACGAGCAGTACTTC. The chain carries TRBV28 and TRBJ2-7; 8 bases align to TRBD2. The CDR3 totals 11 residues. CDR1 is MDHEN, CDR2 SYDVKM, per germline. The full variable domain, with the rest looked up from reference TRBV28 and TRBJ2-7, is DVKVTQSSRYLVKRTGEKVFLECVQDMDHENMFWYRQDPGLGLRLIYFSYDVKMKEKGDIPEGYSVSREKKERFSLILESASTNQTSMYLCESGSRYEQYFGPGTRLTVT.

This chain uses TRBV5-4 with TRBJ2-7, with TRBD2 matching over 11 bases. The V gene end was trimmed by 0 bases and the J gene end by 3 bases; junction bases not matched to a gene: 5. There are 16 residues in the CDR3. CDR1 is SGHNT, CDR2 YYREEE, per germline (reference sequence). The CDR3 DNA sequence: TGTGCCAGCAGCTTGGATCCGACTAGCGGGATCTACGAGCAGTACTTC. This codes for CASSLDPTSGIYEQYF.

The chain couples TRBV19 to TRBJ1-4; TRBD1 is a possible D gene (6 bases). The CDR3 spans 15 residues. V gave up 5 bases and J gave up 0 bases, with 10 bases separating them. In germline, CDR1 is LNHDA, CDR2 SQIVND (reference sequence). DNA of the CDR3: TGTGCCAGTAGTCCCAGGGGTTCAACTAATGAAAAACTGTTTTTT. Its translation: CASSPRGSTNEKLFF.

This chain uses TRBV6-5 with TRBJ1-1; TRBD1 matches 10 bases. The CDR3 totals 14 residues. V shed 5 bases and J 4 bases; nucleotides not matched to a gene: 4. In germline, CDR1 is MNHEY, CDR2 SVGAGI. The CDR3 here is CASSLTGGPTEAFF. DNA for the CDR3: TGTGCCAGCAGTCTGACAGGGGGCCCCACTGAAGCTTTCTTT.

CDR3 sequence (DNA): TGTGCCAGCAGCACGAGACAGGGGTTGCGGACTTTCTTT. Its protein product is CASSTRQGLRTFF. The chain uses TRBV7-8 and TRBJ1-1, with 8 positions matching TRBD1. V dropped 5 bases and J dropped 12; count of bases not matched to a gene: 11. CDR1 and CDR2 (germline): SGHVS, FQNEAQ. This CDR3 comprises 13 residues.

The chain has TRBV5-4 and TRBJ2-7; TRBD2 might be the D (6 bases). The CDR3 totals 14 residues. Germline CDR1 is SGHNT and CDR2 is YYREEE (reference sequence). Trimming stripped 4 bases from V and 3 bases from J, with 14 bases between. CDR3 protein: CASSVGLFNYEQYF. CDR3 DNA sequence: TGTGCCAGCAGCGTGGGACTTTTTAACTACGAGCAGTACTTC.

CDR3 bases: TGTGCCAGCAGTTTAATTGGGGGGACTGAAGCTTTCTTT. The encoded protein is CASSLIGGTEAFF. This chain uses TRBV27 with TRBJ1-1, with D maybe TRBD1 (5 bases). Trimming took off 2 bases at V and 5 bases at J, with 9 bases between the two ends. Per the germline V gene, CDR1 is MNHEY and CDR2 is SMNVEV (reference sequence). The CDR3 totals 13 residues.

This clone appeared a few times. V and J are TRBV6-6 and TRBJ1-1, with 7 bases that match TRBD1. Germline V CDR1 and CDR2: MNHNY, SVGAGI (reference sequence). V lost 8 bases and J lost 1; bases outside the gene matches: 1. This CDR3 contains 12 residues. CDR3 DNA sequence: TGTGCCAGCCGGACAGGGAACACTGAAGCTTTCTTT. Translating gives CASRTGNTEAFF.

V usage is TRBV6-6 and J usage is TRBJ1-5, with D unresolved. Germline V CDR1 and CDR2: MNHNY, SVGAGI (reference sequence). Trimming removed 4 bases from V and 5 bases from J, with 18 bases in between. The CDR3 consists of 16 residues. The CDR3 bases are TGTGCCAGCAGTTTCCTTCTCGGCGGTGAGCATCAGCCCCAGCATTTT. Its translation is CASSFLLGGEHQPQHF.

J is TRBJ1-3 and V is TRBV7-8, with a tentative D call TRBD1 (5 bases). Germline V gene data show CDR1 as SGHVS and CDR2 as FQNEAQ. Trimming pared 1 base from V and 0 bases from J, leaving 10 bases between. This CDR3 region has 16 residues. CDR3 in DNA: TGTGCCAGCAGCTTAGACGGGGGACCCTCTGGAAACACCATATATTTT. It specifies CASSLDGGPSGNTIYF.

V gene TRBV5-1 combines with J gene TRBJ2-2, with TRBD2 identical over 9 bases. The CDR3 is 16 amino acids. Trimming removed 3 bases from V and 5 bases from J; junction bases left unmatched: 8. Per germline, CDR1 SGHRS and CDR2 YFSETQ. The CDR3 DNA reads TGCGCCAGCAGCTCCAAGGCGGGGGGGACGACCGGGGAGCTGTTTTTT. Amino acids: CASSSKAGGTTGELFF.

V usage is TRBV7-9 and J usage is TRBJ1-5; D ambiguous. The CDR3 is 15 residues long. From germline, CDR1 is SEHNR and CDR2 FQNEAQ (reference sequence). Trimming removed 5 bases from V and 0 bases from J, with 11 bases in between. CDR3 sequence (DNA): TGTGCCAGCAGCCCTCCGGGATTTAGCAATCAGCCCCAGCATTTT. Translating it yields CASSPPGFSNQPQHF.

V gene TRBV2 combines with J gene TRBJ2-5; TRBD2 aligns across 7 bases. Unmatched junction bases numbered 6, after V lost 2 bases and J lost 6 bases. Germline V CDR1 and CDR2: SNHLY, FYNNEI. The length of the CDR3 is 14 residues. DNA of the CDR3: TGTGCCAGCAGTGAATGGGGGGGAGTTAAGACCCAGTACTTC. Translation: CASSEWGGVKTQYF.

This rearrangement joins TRBV27 to TRBJ1-1, with TRBD1 matching over 9 bases. The CDR3 is 15 residues long. In germline, CDR1 is MNHEY, CDR2 SMNVEV (reference sequence). Trimming took 6 bases from V and 1 from J; bases not matched to a gene: 6. In DNA form, the CDR3 reads TGTGCCAGCAGCTTAGACAGGGGGGCGAACACTGAAGCTTTCTTT. It yields the protein CASSLDRGANTEAFF.

As DNA, the CDR3 is TGTGCCAGCAGGGGATCTAGCGTTGAGACCCAGTACTTC. Residues: CASRGSSVETQYF. This chain uses TRBV2 with TRBJ2-5, with D perhaps matching TRBD2 (6 bases). V was trimmed by 6 bases and J by 5 bases, leaving 13 bases between them. This CDR3 region has 13 residues. Germline V lookup: CDR1 SNHLY, CDR2 FYNNEI.